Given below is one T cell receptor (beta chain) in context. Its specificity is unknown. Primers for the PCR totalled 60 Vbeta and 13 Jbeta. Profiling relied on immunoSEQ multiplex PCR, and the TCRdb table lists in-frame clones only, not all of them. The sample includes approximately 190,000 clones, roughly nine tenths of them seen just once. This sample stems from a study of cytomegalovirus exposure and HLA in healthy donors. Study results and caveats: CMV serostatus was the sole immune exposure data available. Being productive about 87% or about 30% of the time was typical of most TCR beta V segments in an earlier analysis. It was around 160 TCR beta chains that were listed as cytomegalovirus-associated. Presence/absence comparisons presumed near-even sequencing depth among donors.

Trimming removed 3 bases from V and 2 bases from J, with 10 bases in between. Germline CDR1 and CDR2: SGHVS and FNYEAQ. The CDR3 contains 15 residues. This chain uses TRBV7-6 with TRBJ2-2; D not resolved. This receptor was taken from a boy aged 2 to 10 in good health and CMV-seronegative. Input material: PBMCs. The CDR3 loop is CASSFSTGNTGELFF. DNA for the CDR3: TGTGCCAGCAGCTTTTCGACGGGTAACACCGGGGAGCTGTTTTTT.